A single sample gave rise to the 18 T cell receptor beta chains below, sequenced in a study of cytomegalovirus exposure and HLA in healthy donors. Both 60 Vbeta primers and 13 Jbeta primers went into the PCR. Sequencing was performed with immunoSEQ multiplex PCR; in TCRdb, only in-frame clones are kept and a portion is missing. Counted here are about 200,000 clones, 82% occurring once; the ten biggest clones make up 6.5%. Material: PBMCs. Receptors were obtained from a woman in her forties or fifties in good health and CMV-seropositive.

This chain uses TRBV7-6 with TRBJ2-3; 7 positions agree with TRBD1. Losses at the gene ends were 4 bases for V and 5 bases for J; bases not matched to a gene: 6. CDR3 length: 14 residues. Germline loops: CDR1 SGHVS, CDR2 FNYEAQ. CDR3 in amino acids: CASSSQGIGDTQYF. The CDR3 coding sequence is TGTGCCAGCAGCTCACAGGGGATTGGAGATACGCAGTATTTT.

The rearrangement uses TRBV11-2 and TRBJ1-6; D gene ambiguous. Germline CDR1 SGHAT, CDR2 FQNNGV. Trimming shortened V by 1 base and J by 9 bases, and 10 bases separated the two germline ends. The CDR3 spans 14 residues. This CDR3 reads CASSLAISGSPLHF. The CDR3 bases are TGTGCCAGCAGCTTAGCCATCAGCGGTTCACCCCTCCACTTT.

The V and J genes are TRBV5-1 and TRBJ2-7; possible D gene TRBD1, 6 bases. CDR3 size: 15 residues. V shed 0 bases and J shed 3 bases, with 13 bases lying between them. In germline, CDR1 is SGHRS, CDR2 YFSETQ. In DNA form, the CDR3 reads TGCGCCAGCAGCTTGGAACAGGGATCGTTCTACGAGCAGTACTTC. Residues: CASSLEQGSFYEQYF.

The chain's CDR3 is CASSEAQQDYEQYF. The CDR3 bases are TGTGCCAGCAGTGAAGCGCAACAGGACTACGAGCAGTACTTC. The chain recombines TRBV6-1 with TRBJ2-7; D possibly corresponds to TRBD1 (5 bases). CDR1 and CDR2 from the germline V gene are MNHNS and SASEGT. V lost 0 bases, J lost 3 bases, and 9 bases lay in between. This CDR3 is 14 amino acids long.

This sequence joins TRBV27 and TRBJ2-7; 9 positions agree with TRBD1. With 7 bases clipped from V and 4 bases from J, the junction kept 8 bases outside the gene matches. The CDR3 length is 14 residues. Germline V CDR1 and CDR2: MNHEY, SMNVEV (reference sequence). The CDR3 region has the DNA TGTGCCAGCACCGCCGGGACAGGGCCGTACGAGCAGTACTTC. This codes for CASTAGTGPYEQYF.

V is TRBV4-3 and J is TRBJ2-7; 12 bases line up with TRBD2. The CDR3 runs 18 residues. Germline V gene lookup returns CDR1 LGHNA and CDR2 YSLEER. The V and J ends lost 4 bases and 2 bases, in that order; junction bases with no gene match: 12. CDR3 loop: CASSLQPPSGGETYEQYF. The CDR3 region has the DNA TGCGCCAGCAGCCTCCAACCACCTAGCGGGGGGGAAACCTACGAGCAGTACTTC.

The rearrangement links TRBV7-9 to TRBJ1-2, with a weak D call TRBD1 (6 bases). This CDR3 is 15 amino acids long. Germline lookup yields CDR1 SEHNR and CDR2 FQNEAQ (reference sequence). Trimming took 0 bases from V and 4 from J, leaving 12 bases between them. The CDR3 loop reads CASSLAGAGIYGYTF. The CDR3 DNA reads TGTGCCAGCAGCTTAGCGGGGGCCGGGATCTATGGCTACACCTTC.

This clone has only a few counts. The chain links TRBV5-1 to TRBJ2-3, with 9 bases identical to TRBD1. Germline assignment: CDR1 SGHRS and CDR2 YFSETQ. The V segment lost 7 bases and the J segment 1 base; nucleotides outside the gene matches: 10. The CDR3 has 16 amino acids. CDR3 in amino acids: CASGQGPFGGTDTQYF. In nucleotides, the CDR3 is TGCGCCAGCGGACAGGGGCCCTTTGGGGGCACAGATACGCAGTATTTT.

This clone appeared a single time. V and J are TRBV11-2 and TRBJ2-7; no reliable D call. Germline V gives CDR1 SGHAT, CDR2 FQNNGV. Deletions cut 1 base from V and 3 bases from J, with 7 bases between. CDR3 size: 13 residues. The CDR3 protein is CASSLALYYEQYF. The CDR3 DNA sequence: TGTGCCAGCAGCTTAGCCCTGTACTACGAGCAGTACTTC.

The chain carries TRBV19 and TRBJ1-1; D uncertain. This CDR3 has 14 amino acids. Trimming removed 5 bases at V and 4 bases at J, with 14 bases between. Per the germline V gene, CDR1 is LNHDA and CDR2 is SQIVND (reference sequence). Written as DNA, the CDR3 is TGTGCCAGTAGTGGTGGAGACGGGGTCACTGAAGCTTTCTTT. Translating gives CASSGGDGVTEAFF. The complete variable domain, with remaining parts taken from reference TRBV19 and TRBJ1-1, reads DGGITQSPKYLFRKEGQNVTLSCEQNLNHDAMYWYRQDPGQGLRLIYYSQIVNDFQKGDIAEGYSVSREKKESFPLTVTSAQKNPTAFYLCASSGGDGVTEAFFGQGTRLTVV.

The rearrangement joins TRBV27 to TRBJ2-6; tentative D call: TRBD2 (7 bases). CDR1 and CDR2 (germline): MNHEY, SMNVEV (reference sequence). V was clipped by 6 bases and J by 0 bases, with 9 bases between them. This CDR3 region has 15 residues. The CDR3 bases are TGTGCCAGCAGCGGGGGGCTCTCTGGGGCCAACGTCCTGACTTTC. The encoded protein is CASSGGLSGANVLTF.

The gene calls are TRBV19 and TRBJ1-1, with 7 bases lining up with TRBD1. The germline V gene has CDR1 LNHDA and CDR2 SQIVND (reference sequence). V gave up 4 bases and J gave up 4 bases; unmatched junction bases: 9. This CDR3 region has 15 residues. The CDR3: CASSSLPDRSTEAFF. The CDR3 DNA reads TGTGCCAGTAGTAGCCTCCCGGACAGGAGCACTGAAGCTTTCTTT.

The table lists this clone with a few counts. The chain couples TRBV18 to TRBJ2-1; the match to TRBD1 covers 10 bases. The CDR3 runs to 15 residues. Trimming cost V 0 bases and J 8 bases; bases outside gene matches: 4. Germline V gene data show CDR1 as KGHSH and CDR2 as LQKENI. Here the CDR3 DNA reads TGTGCCAGCTCACCACCGAGGACAGGGGGTTATGAGCAGTTCTTC. Its translation: CASSPPRTGGYEQFF.

The chain couples TRBV5-1 to TRBJ1-6, with 9 positions matching TRBD1. CDR1 and CDR2 from the germline V gene are SGHRS and YFSETQ. The CDR3 contains 15 residues. V lost 3 bases and J lost 9; bases outside the gene matches: 7. CDR3 DNA: TGCGCCAGCAGCTCGTCGGGACAGGGAGGTTCACCCCTCCACTTT. It is translated as CASSSSGQGGSPLHF.

The V and J genes are TRBV10-2 and TRBJ1-1; TRBD1 agrees at 10 bases. The CDR3 extends over 13 amino acids. The ends lost 7 bases at V and 7 bases at J; junction bases unmatched: 6. Germline CDR1 WSHSY, CDR2 SAAADI. DNA of the CDR3: TGCGCCAGCATTGGACAGGGGGTGAGTGAAGCTTTCTTT. Amino acid sequence: CASIGQGVSEAFF.

The rearrangement joins TRBV9 to TRBJ2-7; 8 bases fit TRBD1. The germline V gene has CDR1 SGDLS and CDR2 YYNGEE. The CDR3 has 16 residues. After removal of 4 bases from V and 2 bases from J, the junction contained 11 bases not matched to a gene. CDR3 residues: CASSLRPRQGTYEQYF. CDR3 DNA: TGTGCCAGCAGCCTCAGGCCTAGACAGGGGACCTACGAGCAGTACTTC.

The chain combines TRBV7-6 with TRBJ2-1, with a possible D match to TRBD2 (6 bases). V lost 1 base to trimming and J lost 6 bases, with 25 bases between them. This CDR3 spans 19 amino acids. The germline V gene encodes CDR1 SGHVS and CDR2 FNYEAQ. As DNA, the CDR3 is TGTGCCAGCAGCTTAGAATCCTGGATCGGGGGAGCTTCGGGCAATGAGCAGTTCTTC. It codes for CASSLESWIGGASGNEQFF.

V is TRBV27 and J is TRBJ2-7, with 7 bases matching TRBD1. The J segment lost 3 bases and the V segment lost 6 bases, leaving 11 bases of the junction unmatched. Germline V gene sequence: CDR1 MNHEY, CDR2 SMNVEV (reference sequence). CDR3 length: 15 amino acids. The CDR3 here is CASRPTGVGGYEQYF. CDR3 nucleotides: TGTGCCAGCAGGCCAACAGGGGTAGGGGGCTACGAGCAGTACTTC.